This is a list of T cell receptor beta chains from one sample in a study of cytotoxic CD8 clonotypes in ibrutinib-treated CLL. The table came from immunoSEQ multiplex PCR; TCRdb's copy has only in-frame clones and leaves some out. Of some 200,000 clones in the sample, 70% were seen once. The sequencing used PBMCs, collected after 12 months of ibrutinib treatment. These receptors originate from a human donor with chronic lymphocytic leukemia. Both conserved end residues are part of each CDR3. The D gene is left open where the match is weak. The listing skips clone size in some rows; elsewhere it reads once, few, many or a size class.

D	size	V	length	J	DNA	CDR3
-	-	TRBV10-2	15	TRBJ2-7	TGCGCCAGCAGACCGAGCTACGACACGGACGTCGAGCAGTACTTC	CASRPSYDTDVEQYF
-	-	TRBV2	13	TRBJ1-2	TGTGCCAGCAGTGATGAGGGGTACTATGGCTACACCTTC	CASSDEGYYGYTF
-	-	TRBV29-1	13	TRBJ2-5	TGCAGCGCCCCCGAGGGCGGGGTAGAGACCCAGTACTTC	CSAPEGGVETQYF
TRBD1	-	TRBV30	15	TRBJ1-2	TGTGCCTGGAGGCTCTTGGACAGGAGTGACTATGGCTACACCTTC	CAWRLLDRSDYGYTF
-	-	TRBV4-1	13	TRBJ1-5	TGCGCCAGCAGCCAAGGAGTCCTAGGGCCCCAGCATTTT	CASSQGVLGPQHF
TRBD1	-	TRBV7-2	16	TRBJ2-5	TGTGCCAGCAGCCGACAGGGGGCTACGTACCAAGAGACCCAGTACTTC	CASSRQGATYQETQYF
-	-	TRBV5-1	16	TRBJ2-5	TGCGCCAGCAGCTCTGGGGATAGGGGTTCCCAAGAGACCCAGTACTTC	CASSSGDRGSQETQYF
-	-	TRBV7-3	15	TRBJ1-1	TGTGCCAGCAGCCTAACTGGGCGGGTGAACACTGAAGCTTTCTTT	CASSLTGRVNTEAFF
-	many	TRBV5-6	16	TRBJ1-4	TGTGCCAGCAGCTTCCCCAGGGGTGCAACTAATGAAAAACTGTTTTTT	CASSFPRGATNEKLFF
-	few	TRBV27	13	TRBJ1-2	TGTGCCAGCAGTTCCGACGGCCCTGGTGGCTACACCTTC	CASSSDGPGGYTF
TRBD1	-	TRBV6-6	14	TRBJ2-1	TGTGCCAGCAGAGACACGACAGGGACCAATGAGCAGTTCTTC	CASRDTTGTNEQFF
TRBD1	-	TRBV28	14	TRBJ1-1	TGTGCCAGCAGTCAGACAGGGAAGGGCGCTGAAGCTTTCTTT	CASSQTGKGAEAFF
-	-	TRBV6-6	13	TRBJ1-5	TGTGCCAGCAGCGCGTATAGCAATCAGCCCCAGCATTTT	CASSAYSNQPQHF
TRBD2	-	TRBV2	14	TRBJ2-7	TGTGCCAGCAACCTCTTAGGGGACTACTACGAGCAGTACTTC	CASNLLGDYYEQYF
-	few	TRBV30	13	TRBJ1-1	TGTGCCTGGGCCAGGGACATAATCACTGAAGCTTTCTTT	CAWARDIITEAFF
-	-	TRBV7-9	13	TRBJ1-2	TGTGCCAGCAGCTTAGACGGGGTTCGGGGCTACACCTTC	CASSLDGVRGYTF
-	-	TRBV6-6	13	TRBJ1-2	TGTGCCAGCAGCTTTGACAGGTTTGAGGGCTACACCTTC	CASSFDRFEGYTF
TRBD2	few	TRBV2	13	TRBJ2-3	TGTGCCAGCGAGGGACTAGGTCCAGATACGCAGTATTTT	CASEGLGPDTQYF
-	-	TRBV30	15	TRBJ2-7	TGTGCCTGGAGGGCTCTTTCGGGGGACTCCTACGAGCAGTACTTC	CAWRALSGDSYEQYF
-	-	TRBV6-1	12	TRBJ1-4	TGTGCCAGCAAGGACCCAGCGGAAAAACTGTTTTTT	CASKDPAEKLFF
TRBD1	-	TRBV11-3	14	TRBJ1-1	TGTGCCTCTGGGGACAGGGTATTAGTCACTGAAGCTTTCTTT	CASGDRVLVTEAFF
TRBD1	-	TRBV28	18	TRBJ2-1	TGTGCCAGCAGTCCCCTCGGACAGGGGCGTGCTCCCTACAATGAGCAGTTCTTC	CASSPLGQGRAPYNEQFF
-	few	TRBV29-1	13	TRBJ1-6	TGCAGCGTAAGGGACGGACTAAATTCACCCCTCCACTTT	CSVRDGLNSPLHF
-	-	TRBV5-1	18	TRBJ2-7	TGCGCCAGCAGGACCGACGGGATCCAAGGGTCGTTTTCCTACGAGCAGTACTTC	CASRTDGIQGSFSYEQYF
-	-	TRBV10-2	16	TRBJ1-6	TGCGCCAGCAGTGGGACAGCAGCCGCCTATAATTCACCCCTCCACTTT	CASSGTAAAYNSPLHF
TRBD2	-	TRBV6-1	15	TRBJ2-7	TGTGCCAGCAGGAGAGCGGAGACTAGCGGCTACGAGCAGTACTTC	CASRRAETSGYEQYF
-	once	TRBV7-6	13	TRBJ2-7	TGTGCCAGCAGTTCAGGGTCCCCTCTGGAGCAGTACTTC	CASSSGSPLEQYF
-	-	TRBV7-3	12	TRBJ2-7	TGTGCCAGCAGCCGTAGCGGCTACGAGCAGTACTTC	CASSRSGYEQYF
TRBD2	-	TRBV6-1	15	TRBJ2-1	TGTGCCAGCAGTTTAGCGGGGGGGCTGGGTAATGAGCAGTTCTTC	CASSLAGGLGNEQFF
TRBD2	few	TRBV30	13	TRBJ2-4	TGTGCCTGGAGTGGGACTAGCAAAAACATTCAGTACTTC	CAWSGTSKNIQYF
-	-	TRBV2	18	TRBJ2-3	TGTGCCAGCAGTGATCTCCAGCGGAGGTTATCTAGCACAGATACGCAGTATTTT	CASSDLQRRLSSTDTQYF
-	-	TRBV6-6	11	TRBJ1-1	TGTGCCAGCCGGATACGGACTGAAGCTTTCTTT	CASRIRTEAFF
TRBD1	few	TRBV6-1	14	TRBJ1-5	TGTGCCAGCAGTAAGGACAGGGTCAATCAGCCCCAGCATTTT	CASSKDRVNQPQHF
TRBD1	-	TRBV28	14	TRBJ2-7	TGTGCCAGCAGTTTAAGACAGGGGGCCTACGAGCAGTACTTC	CASSLRQGAYEQYF
-	few	TRBV4-3	14	TRBJ2-7	TGCGCCAGCAGCCAAGATCTGTTCTCCTACGAGCAGTACTTC	CASSQDLFSYEQYF
-	once	TRBV5-1	17	TRBJ1-2	TGCGCCAGCAAAAGGGAGAGGGGGATGCTTACTAACTATGGCTACACCTTC	CASKRERGMLTNYGYTF
-	-	TRBV9	15	TRBJ1-1	TGTGCCAGCAGCGTAGTGGGGGCGGGGGACACTGAAGCTTTCTTT	CASSVVGAGDTEAFF
TRBD1	-	TRBV29-1	14	TRBJ1-2	TGCAGCGTCCCCAGACAGGGAGCAAGGGATGGCTACACCTTC	CSVPRQGARDGYTF
-	few	TRBV19	14	TRBJ2-3	TGTGCCAGTAAGGATGCGGGGTTAACAGATACGCAGTATTTT	CASKDAGLTDTQYF
-	-	TRBV11-3	15	TRBJ2-3	TGTGCCAGCAGCTTAACAGGGTTGAGCACAGATACGCAGTATTTT	CASSLTGLSTDTQYF
-	-	TRBV7-9	13	TRBJ2-1	TGTGCCAGCAGCTTCCAGGGGGGAAATGAGCAGTTCTTC	CASSFQGGNEQFF
-	few	TRBV7-7	13	TRBJ2-7	TGTGCTAGCAGCTTGCAGGGAGGCTACGAGCAGTACTTC	CASSLQGGYEQYF
TRBD2	-	TRBV9	17	TRBJ2-3	TGTGCCAGCAGCGTAGGAGGGCTAGCGGGAGGGCGGGATACGCAGTATTTT	CASSVGGLAGGRDTQYF
-	-	TRBV30	15	TRBJ1-6	TGTGCCTGGATAGGTTCTTGGGACGGTCATTCACCCCTCCACTTT	CAWIGSWDGHSPLHF
-	once	TRBV2	14	TRBJ1-3	TGTGCCAGCAATCCCCAGGGTTTTGGAAACACCATATATTTT	CASNPQGFGNTIYF
-	-	TRBV7-9	13	TRBJ1-2	TGTGCCAGCAGCGCTCCGGGAGAATGGGGCTACACCTTC	CASSAPGEWGYTF
-	-	TRBV21-1	15	TRBJ1-2	TGTGCCAGCAGCAAGGGGAATACAGCAAGCTCTGGCTACACCTTC	CASSKGNTASSGYTF
-	-	TRBV28	15	TRBJ2-4	TGTGCCAGCAGTCTACAAGCTGTAGCCAAAAACATTCAGTACTTC	CASSLQAVAKNIQYF
-	-	TRBV19	15	TRBJ1-1	TGTGCCAGTAGTCCGTCGACAGTCATAAACACTGAAGCTTTCTTT	CASSPSTVINTEAFF
-	once	TRBV10-2	14	TRBJ2-7	TGCGCCAGCAGTGATCGGCCATTCAACTACGAGCAGTACTTC	CASSDRPFNYEQYF
-	-	TRBV6-6	12	TRBJ1-5	TGTGCCAGCAGACTAACGGGTCAGCCCCAGCATTTT	CASRLTGQPQHF
-	-	TRBV4-3	15	TRBJ1-2	TGCGCCAGCAGCCAAGTTACAGCTACTAACTATGGCTACACCTTC	CASSQVTATNYGYTF
TRBD1	-	TRBV4-1	17	TRBJ2-6	TGCGCCAGCAGCCAGGGACAGGAGAGCTCTGGGGCCAACGTCCTGACTTTC	CASSQGQESSGANVLTF
-	-	TRBV6-6	12	TRBJ1-6	TGTGCCAGCAGTTACGGTCGCTCACCCCTCCACTTT	CASSYGRSPLHF
-	-	TRBV6-6	14	TRBJ1-1	TGTGCCAGCAGTCTTCAAATTCTGAACACTGAAGCTTTCTTT	CASSLQILNTEAFF
TRBD2	once	TRBV7-6	14	TRBJ2-3	TGTGCCAGCAGCTGGACTAGCGGGAGTGATACGCAGTATTTT	CASSWTSGSDTQYF